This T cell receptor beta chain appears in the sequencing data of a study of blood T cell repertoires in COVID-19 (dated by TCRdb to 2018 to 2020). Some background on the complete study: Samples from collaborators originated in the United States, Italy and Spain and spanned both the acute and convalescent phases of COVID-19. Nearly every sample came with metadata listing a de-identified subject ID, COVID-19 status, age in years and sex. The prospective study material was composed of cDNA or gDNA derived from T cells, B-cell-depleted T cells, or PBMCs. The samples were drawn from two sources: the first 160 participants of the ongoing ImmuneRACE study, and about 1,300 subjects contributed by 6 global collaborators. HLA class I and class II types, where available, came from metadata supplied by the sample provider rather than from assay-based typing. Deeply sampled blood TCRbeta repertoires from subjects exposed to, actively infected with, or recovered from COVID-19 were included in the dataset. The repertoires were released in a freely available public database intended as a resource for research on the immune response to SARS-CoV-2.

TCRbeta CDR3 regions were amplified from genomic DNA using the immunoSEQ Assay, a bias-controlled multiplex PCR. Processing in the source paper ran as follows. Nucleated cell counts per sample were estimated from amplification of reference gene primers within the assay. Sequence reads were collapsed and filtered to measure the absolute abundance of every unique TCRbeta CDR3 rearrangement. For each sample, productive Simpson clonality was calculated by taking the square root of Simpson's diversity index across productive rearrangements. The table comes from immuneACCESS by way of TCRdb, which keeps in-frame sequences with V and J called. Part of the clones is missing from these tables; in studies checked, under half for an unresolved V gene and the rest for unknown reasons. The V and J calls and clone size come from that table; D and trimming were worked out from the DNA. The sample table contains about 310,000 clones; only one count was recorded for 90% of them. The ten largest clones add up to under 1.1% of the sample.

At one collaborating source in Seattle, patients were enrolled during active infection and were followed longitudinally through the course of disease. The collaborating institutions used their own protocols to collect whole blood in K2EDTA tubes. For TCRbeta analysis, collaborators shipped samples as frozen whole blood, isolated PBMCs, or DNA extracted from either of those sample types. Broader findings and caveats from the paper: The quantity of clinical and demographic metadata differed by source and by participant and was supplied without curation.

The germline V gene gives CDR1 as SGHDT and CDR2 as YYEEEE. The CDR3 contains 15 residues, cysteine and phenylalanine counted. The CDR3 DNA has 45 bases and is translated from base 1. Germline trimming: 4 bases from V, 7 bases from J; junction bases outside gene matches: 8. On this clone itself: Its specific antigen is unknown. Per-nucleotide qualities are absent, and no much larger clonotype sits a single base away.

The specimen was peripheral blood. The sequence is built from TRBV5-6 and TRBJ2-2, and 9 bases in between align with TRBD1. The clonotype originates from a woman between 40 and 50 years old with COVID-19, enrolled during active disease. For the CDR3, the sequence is CASSLWTGDVGELFF. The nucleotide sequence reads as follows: TGTGCCAGCAGCCTCTGGACAGGGGACGTCGGGGAGCTGTTTTTT.